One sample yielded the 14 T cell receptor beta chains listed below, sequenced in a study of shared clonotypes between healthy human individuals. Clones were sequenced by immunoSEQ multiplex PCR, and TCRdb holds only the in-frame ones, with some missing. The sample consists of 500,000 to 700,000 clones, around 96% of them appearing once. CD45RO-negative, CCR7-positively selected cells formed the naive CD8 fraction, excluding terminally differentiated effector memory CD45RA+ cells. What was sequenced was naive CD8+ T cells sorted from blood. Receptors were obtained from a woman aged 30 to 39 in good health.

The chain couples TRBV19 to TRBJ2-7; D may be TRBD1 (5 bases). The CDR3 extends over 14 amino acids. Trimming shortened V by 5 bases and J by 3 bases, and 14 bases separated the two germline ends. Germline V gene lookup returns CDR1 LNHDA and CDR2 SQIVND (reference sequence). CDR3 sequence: CASSFGSQGYEQYF. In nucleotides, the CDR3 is TGTGCCAGTAGTTTCGGATCGCAGGGCTACGAGCAGTACTTC.

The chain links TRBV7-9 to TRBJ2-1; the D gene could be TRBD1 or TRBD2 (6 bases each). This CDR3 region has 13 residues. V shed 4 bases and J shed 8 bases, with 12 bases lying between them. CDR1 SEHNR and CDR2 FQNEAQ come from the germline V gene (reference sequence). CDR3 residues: CASSSGGPHEQFF. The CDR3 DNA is TGTGCCAGCAGCTCCGGGGGCCCCCATGAGCAGTTCTTC. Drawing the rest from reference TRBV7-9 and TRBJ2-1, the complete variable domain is DTGVSQNPRHKITKRGQNVTFRCDPISEHNRLYWYRQTLGQGPEFLTYFQNEAQLEKSRLLSDRFSAERPKGSFSTLEIQRTEQGDSAMYLCASSSGGPHEQFFGPGTRLTVL.

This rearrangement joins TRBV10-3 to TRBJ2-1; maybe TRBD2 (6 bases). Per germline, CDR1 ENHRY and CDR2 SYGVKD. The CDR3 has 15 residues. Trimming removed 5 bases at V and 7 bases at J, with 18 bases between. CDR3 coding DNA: TGTGCCATCAGTTCTGGGGGGTTGAGTGGAAATGAGCAGTTCTTC. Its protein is CAISSGGLSGNEQFF.

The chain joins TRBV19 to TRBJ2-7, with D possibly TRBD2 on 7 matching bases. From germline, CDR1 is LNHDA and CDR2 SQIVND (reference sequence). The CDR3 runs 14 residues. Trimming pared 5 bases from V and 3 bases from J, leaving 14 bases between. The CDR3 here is CASSVGRGGYEQYF. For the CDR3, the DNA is TGTGCCAGTAGTGTGGGAAGGGGGGGCTACGAGCAGTACTTC.

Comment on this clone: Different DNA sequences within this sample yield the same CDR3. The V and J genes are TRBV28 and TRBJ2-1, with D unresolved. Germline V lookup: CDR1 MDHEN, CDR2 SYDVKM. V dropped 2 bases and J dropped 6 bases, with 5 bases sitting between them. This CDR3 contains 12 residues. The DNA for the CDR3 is TGTGCCAGCAGTTTAATGGGCAATGAGCAGTTCTTC. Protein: CASSLMGNEQFF.

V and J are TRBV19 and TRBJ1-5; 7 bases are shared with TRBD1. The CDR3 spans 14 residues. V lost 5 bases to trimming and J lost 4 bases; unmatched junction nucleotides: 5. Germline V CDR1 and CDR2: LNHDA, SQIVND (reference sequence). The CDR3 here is CASSEGTVNQPQHF. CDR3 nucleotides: TGTGCCAGTAGTGAAGGGACAGTTAATCAGCCCCAGCATTTT.

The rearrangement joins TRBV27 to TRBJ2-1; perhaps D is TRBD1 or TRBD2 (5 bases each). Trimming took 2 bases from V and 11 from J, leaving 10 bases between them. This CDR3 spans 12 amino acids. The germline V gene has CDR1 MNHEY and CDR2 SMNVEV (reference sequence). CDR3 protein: CASSLGGYQQFF. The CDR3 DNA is TGTGCCAGCAGTTTAGGGGGATACCAGCAGTTCTTC.

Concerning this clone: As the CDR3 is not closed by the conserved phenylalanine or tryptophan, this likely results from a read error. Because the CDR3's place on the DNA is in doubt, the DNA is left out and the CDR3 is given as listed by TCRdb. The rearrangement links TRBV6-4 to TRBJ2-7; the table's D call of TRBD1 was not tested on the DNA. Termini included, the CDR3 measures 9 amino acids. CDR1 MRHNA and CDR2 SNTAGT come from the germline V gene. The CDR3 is CASVQGTWL.

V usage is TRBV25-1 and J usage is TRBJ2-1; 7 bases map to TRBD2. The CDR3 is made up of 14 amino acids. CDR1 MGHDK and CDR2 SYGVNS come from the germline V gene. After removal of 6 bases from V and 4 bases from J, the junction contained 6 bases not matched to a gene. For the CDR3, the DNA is TGTGCCAGCAGCAGACTAGCACCATACAATGAGCAGTTCTTC. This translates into CASSRLAPYNEQFF.

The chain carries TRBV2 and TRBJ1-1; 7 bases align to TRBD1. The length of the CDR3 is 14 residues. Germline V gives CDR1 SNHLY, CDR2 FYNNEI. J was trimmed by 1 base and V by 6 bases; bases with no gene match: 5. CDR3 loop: CASRYRGSNTEAFF. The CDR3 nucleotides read TGTGCCAGCAGGTACAGGGGATCGAACACTGAAGCTTTCTTT. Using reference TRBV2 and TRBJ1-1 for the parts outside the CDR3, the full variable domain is EPEVTQTPSHQVTQMGQEVILRCVPISNHLYFYWYRQILGQKVEFLVSFYNNEISEKSEIFDDQFSVERPDGSNFTLKIRSTKLEDSAMYFCASRYRGSNTEAFFGQGTRLTVV.

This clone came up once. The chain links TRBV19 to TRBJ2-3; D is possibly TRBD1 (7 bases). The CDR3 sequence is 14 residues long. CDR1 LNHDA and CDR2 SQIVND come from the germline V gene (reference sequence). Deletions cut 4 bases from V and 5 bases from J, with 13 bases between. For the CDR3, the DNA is TGTGCCAGTAGTAACAGGGGAGGAATAGATACGCAGTATTTT. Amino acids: CASSNRGGIDTQYF.

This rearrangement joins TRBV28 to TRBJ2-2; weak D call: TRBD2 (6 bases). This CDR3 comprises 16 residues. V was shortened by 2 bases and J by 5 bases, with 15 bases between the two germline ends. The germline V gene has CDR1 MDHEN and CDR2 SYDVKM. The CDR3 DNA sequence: TGTGCCAGCAGTTTAACCGGGACTCCAAAAACCGGGGAGCTGTTTTTT. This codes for CASSLTGTPKTGELFF.

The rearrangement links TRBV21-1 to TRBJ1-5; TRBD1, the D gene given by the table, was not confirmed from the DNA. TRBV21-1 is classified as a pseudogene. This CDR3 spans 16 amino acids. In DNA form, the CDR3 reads TGTGCCAGCAGAAAGCTGATTAAGGACAGAGATCAGCCCCAGCATTTT. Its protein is CASRKLIKDRDQPQHF.

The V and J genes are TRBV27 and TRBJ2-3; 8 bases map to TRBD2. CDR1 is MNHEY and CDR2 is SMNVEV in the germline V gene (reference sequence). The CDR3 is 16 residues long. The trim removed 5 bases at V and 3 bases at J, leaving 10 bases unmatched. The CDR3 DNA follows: TGTGCCAGCAGTCCAAATAGCGGGATAGGGACAGATACGCAGTATTTT. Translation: CASSPNSGIGTDTQYF.